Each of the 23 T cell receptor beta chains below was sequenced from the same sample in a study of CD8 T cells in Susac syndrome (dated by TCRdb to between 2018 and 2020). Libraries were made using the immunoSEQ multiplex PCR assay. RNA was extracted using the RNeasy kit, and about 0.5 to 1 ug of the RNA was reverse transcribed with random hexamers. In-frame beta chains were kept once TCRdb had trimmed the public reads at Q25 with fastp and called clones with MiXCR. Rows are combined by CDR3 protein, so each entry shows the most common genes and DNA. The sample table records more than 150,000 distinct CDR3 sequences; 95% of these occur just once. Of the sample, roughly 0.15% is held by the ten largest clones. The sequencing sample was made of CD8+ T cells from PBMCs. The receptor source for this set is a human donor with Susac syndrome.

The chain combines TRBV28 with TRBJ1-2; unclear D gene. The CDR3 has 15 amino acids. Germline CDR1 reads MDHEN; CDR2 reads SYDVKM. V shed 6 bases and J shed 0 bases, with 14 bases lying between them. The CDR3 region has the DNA TGTGCCAGCAGCTCAGGCGTATCCCCTAACTATGGCTACACCTTC. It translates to CASSSGVSPNYGYTF.

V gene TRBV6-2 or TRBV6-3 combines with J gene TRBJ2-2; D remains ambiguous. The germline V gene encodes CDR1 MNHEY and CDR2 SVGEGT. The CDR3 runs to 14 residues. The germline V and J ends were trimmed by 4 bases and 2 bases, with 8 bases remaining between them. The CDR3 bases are TGTGCCAGCAGTTTCTCTGACAACACCGGGGAGCTGTTTTTT. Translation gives CASSFSDNTGELFF.

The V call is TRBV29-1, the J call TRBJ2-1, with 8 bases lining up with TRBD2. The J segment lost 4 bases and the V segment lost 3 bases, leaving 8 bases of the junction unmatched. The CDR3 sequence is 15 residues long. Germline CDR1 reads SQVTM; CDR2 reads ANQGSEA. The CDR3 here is CSVERAGGPYNEQFF. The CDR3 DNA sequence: TGCAGCGTTGAGAGGGCGGGGGGACCATACAATGAGCAGTTCTTC.

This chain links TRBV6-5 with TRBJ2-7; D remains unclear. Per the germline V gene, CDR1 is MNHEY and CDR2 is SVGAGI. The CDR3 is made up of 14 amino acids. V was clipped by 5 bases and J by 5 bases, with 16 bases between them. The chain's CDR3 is CASSASELAHEQYF. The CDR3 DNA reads TGTGCCAGCAGTGCATCGGAGCTGGCCCACGAGCAGTACTTC.

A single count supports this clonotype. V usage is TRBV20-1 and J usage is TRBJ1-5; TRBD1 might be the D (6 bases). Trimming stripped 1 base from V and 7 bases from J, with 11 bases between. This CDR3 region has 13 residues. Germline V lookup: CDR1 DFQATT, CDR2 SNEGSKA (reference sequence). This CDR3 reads CSARVGGAQPQHF. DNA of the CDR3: TGCAGTGCTAGAGTGGGGGGGGCCCAGCCCCAGCATTTT.

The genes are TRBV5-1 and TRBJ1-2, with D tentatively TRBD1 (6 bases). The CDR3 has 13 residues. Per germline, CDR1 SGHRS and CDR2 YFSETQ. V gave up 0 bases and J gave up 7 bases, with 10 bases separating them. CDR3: CASSLDREFGYTF. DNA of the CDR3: TGCGCCAGCAGCTTGGACAGGGAATTTGGCTACACCTTC.

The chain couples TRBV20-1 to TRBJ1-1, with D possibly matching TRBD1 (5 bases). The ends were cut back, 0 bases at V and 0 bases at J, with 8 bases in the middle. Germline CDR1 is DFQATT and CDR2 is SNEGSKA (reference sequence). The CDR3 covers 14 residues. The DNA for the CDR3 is TGCAGTGCTAGAGATGAGGGGATGAACACTGAAGCTTTCTTT. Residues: CSARDEGMNTEAFF.

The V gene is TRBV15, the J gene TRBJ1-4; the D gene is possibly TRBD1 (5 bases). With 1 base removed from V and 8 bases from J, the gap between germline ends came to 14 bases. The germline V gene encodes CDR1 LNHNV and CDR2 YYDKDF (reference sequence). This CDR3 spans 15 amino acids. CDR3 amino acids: CATSRALGGGEKLFF. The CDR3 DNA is TGTGCCACCAGCAGAGCCCTCGGGGGTGGAGAAAAACTGTTTTTT.

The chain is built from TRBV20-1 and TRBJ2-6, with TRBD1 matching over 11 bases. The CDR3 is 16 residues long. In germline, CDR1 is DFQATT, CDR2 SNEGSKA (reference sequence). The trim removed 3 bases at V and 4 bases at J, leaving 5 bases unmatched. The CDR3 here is CSASGGQGAGANVLTF. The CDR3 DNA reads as TGCAGTGCTAGCGGTGGACAGGGGGCCGGGGCCAACGTCCTGACTTTC.

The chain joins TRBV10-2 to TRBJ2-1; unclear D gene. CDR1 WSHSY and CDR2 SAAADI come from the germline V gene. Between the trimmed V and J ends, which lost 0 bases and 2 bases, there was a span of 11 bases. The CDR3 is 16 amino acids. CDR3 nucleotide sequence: TGCGCCAGCAGTGAGTCGTGGGATCGACCCTACAATGAGCAGTTCTTC. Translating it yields CASSESWDRPYNEQFF.

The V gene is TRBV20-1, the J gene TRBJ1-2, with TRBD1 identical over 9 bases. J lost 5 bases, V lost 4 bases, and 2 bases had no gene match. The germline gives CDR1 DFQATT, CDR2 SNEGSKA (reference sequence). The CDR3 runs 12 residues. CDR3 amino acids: CSATTGGYGYTF. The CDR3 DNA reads TGCAGTGCTACGACAGGGGGTTATGGCTACACCTTC.

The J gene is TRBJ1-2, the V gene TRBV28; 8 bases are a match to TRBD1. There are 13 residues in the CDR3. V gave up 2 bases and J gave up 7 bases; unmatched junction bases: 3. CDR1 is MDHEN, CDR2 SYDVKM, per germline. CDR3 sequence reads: CASSLGQGGGYTF. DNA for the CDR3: TGTGCCAGCAGTTTAGGACAGGGTGGTGGCTACACCTTC.

The CDR3 loop is CASSFPGQPQHF. In nucleotides, the CDR3 is TGTGCCAGCAGTTTCCCGGGTCAGCCCCAGCATTTT. The V gene is TRBV27, the J gene TRBJ1-5; D ambiguous. V lost 3 bases and J 6 bases, leaving 6 bases between the germline ends. CDR3 size: 12 residues. Germline CDR1 is MNHEY and CDR2 is SMNVEV (reference sequence).

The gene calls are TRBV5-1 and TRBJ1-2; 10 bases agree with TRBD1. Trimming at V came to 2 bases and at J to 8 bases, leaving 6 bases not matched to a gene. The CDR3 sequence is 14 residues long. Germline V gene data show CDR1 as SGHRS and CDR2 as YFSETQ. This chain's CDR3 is CASSFSGQGEGYTF. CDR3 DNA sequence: TGCGCCAGCAGCTTTTCTGGACAGGGGGAAGGCTACACCTTC.

The CDR3 is CASSQESDTEAFF. CDR3 sequence (DNA): TGCGCCAGCAGCCAGGAATCGGACACTGAAGCTTTCTTT. The chain links TRBV4-1 to TRBJ1-1; D remains ambiguous. This CDR3 is built from 13 residues. The germline V and J ends were trimmed by 3 bases and 3 bases, with 8 bases remaining between them. CDR1 and CDR2 from the germline V gene are MGHRA and YSYEKL.

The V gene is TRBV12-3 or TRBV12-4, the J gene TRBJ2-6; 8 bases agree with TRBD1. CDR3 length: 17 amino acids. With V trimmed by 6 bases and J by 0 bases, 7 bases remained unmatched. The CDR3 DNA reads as TGTGCCAGCAGGTCCGGGACAGGATACTCTGGGGCCAACGTCCTGACTTTC. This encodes CASRSGTGYSGANVLTF.

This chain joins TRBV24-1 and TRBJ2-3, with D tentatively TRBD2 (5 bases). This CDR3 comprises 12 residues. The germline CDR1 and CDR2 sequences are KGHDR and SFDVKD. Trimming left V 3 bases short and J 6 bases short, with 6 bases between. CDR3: CATSDRRDTQYF. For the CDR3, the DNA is TGTGCCACCAGTGATCGGAGGGATACGCAGTATTTT.

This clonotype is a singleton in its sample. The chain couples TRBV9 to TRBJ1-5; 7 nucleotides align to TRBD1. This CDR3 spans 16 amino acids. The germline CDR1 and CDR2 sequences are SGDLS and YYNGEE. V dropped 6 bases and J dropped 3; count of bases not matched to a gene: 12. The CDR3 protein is CASIITGTEYNQPQHF. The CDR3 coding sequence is TGTGCCAGCATAATCACAGGGACAGAATACAATCAGCCCCAGCATTTT.

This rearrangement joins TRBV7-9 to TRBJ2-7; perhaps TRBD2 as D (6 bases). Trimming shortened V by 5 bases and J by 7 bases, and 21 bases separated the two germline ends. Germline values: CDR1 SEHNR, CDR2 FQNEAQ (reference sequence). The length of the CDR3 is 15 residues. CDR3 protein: CASSPPRAGFLEQYF. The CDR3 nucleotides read TGTGCCAGCAGCCCACCGCGCGCGGGGTTTTTGGAGCAGTACTTC. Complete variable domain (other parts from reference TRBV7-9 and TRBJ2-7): DTGVSQNPRHKITKRGQNVTFRCDPISEHNRLYWYRQTLGQGPEFLTYFQNEAQLEKSRLLSDRFSAERPKGSFSTLEIQRTEQGDSAMYLCASSPPRAGFLEQYFGPGTRLTVT.

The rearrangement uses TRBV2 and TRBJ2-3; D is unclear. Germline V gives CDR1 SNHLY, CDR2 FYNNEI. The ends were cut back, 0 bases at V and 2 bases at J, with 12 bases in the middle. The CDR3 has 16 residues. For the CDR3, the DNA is TGTGCCAGCAGTGAAGCGATTGACTTCTACACAGATACGCAGTATTTT. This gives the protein CASSEAIDFYTDTQYF.

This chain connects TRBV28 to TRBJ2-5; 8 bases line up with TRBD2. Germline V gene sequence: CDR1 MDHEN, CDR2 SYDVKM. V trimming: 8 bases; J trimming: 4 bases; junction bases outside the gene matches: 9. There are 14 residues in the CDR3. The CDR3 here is CASDSGGLAETQYF. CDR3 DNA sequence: TGTGCCAGCGACTCGGGAGGGCTAGCAGAGACCCAGTACTTC.

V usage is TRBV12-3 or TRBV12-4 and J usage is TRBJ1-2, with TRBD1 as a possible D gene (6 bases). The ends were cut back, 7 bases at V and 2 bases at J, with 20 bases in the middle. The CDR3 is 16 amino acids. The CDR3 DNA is TGTGCCAGCATGTCTGACATTGGACAGACAAACTATGGCTACACCTTC. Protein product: CASMSDIGQTNYGYTF.

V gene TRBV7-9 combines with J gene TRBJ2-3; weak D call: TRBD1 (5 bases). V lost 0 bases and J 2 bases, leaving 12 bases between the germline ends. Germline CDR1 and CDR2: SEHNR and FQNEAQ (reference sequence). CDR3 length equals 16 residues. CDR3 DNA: TGTGCCAGCAGCTTAGCGGGGCAGGACACCACAGATACGCAGTATTTT. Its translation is CASSLAGQDTTDTQYF.